This T cell receptor (beta chain) was found in a study of blood T cell repertoires in COVID-19. Original data processing: Nucleated cell counts were estimated from reference gene primer amplification. The protocol was immunoSEQ multiplex PCR, while the TCRdb copy is restricted to in-frame clones and leaves out a portion. Clonal size and the V and J genes are those of that table, whereas D and trimming came from the DNA. Seen here are 150,000 to 200,000 clones, 89% observed once, and the top ten hold 1.9%. The TCR sequence derives from a man between 18 and 29 years old who had recovered from COVID-19. Sequencing input: peripheral blood.

This chain's CDR3 is CASRGGSVGEQYF. Written as DNA, the CDR3 is TGTGCCAGCAGAGGAGGGAGTGTTGGGGAGCAGTACTTC. The rearrangement links TRBV2 to TRBJ2-7, with D maybe TRBD2 (6 bases). Germline V CDR1 and CDR2: SNHLY, FYNNEI. The CDR3 is 13 residues long. V lost 6 bases and J lost 7, with 16 bases in between.